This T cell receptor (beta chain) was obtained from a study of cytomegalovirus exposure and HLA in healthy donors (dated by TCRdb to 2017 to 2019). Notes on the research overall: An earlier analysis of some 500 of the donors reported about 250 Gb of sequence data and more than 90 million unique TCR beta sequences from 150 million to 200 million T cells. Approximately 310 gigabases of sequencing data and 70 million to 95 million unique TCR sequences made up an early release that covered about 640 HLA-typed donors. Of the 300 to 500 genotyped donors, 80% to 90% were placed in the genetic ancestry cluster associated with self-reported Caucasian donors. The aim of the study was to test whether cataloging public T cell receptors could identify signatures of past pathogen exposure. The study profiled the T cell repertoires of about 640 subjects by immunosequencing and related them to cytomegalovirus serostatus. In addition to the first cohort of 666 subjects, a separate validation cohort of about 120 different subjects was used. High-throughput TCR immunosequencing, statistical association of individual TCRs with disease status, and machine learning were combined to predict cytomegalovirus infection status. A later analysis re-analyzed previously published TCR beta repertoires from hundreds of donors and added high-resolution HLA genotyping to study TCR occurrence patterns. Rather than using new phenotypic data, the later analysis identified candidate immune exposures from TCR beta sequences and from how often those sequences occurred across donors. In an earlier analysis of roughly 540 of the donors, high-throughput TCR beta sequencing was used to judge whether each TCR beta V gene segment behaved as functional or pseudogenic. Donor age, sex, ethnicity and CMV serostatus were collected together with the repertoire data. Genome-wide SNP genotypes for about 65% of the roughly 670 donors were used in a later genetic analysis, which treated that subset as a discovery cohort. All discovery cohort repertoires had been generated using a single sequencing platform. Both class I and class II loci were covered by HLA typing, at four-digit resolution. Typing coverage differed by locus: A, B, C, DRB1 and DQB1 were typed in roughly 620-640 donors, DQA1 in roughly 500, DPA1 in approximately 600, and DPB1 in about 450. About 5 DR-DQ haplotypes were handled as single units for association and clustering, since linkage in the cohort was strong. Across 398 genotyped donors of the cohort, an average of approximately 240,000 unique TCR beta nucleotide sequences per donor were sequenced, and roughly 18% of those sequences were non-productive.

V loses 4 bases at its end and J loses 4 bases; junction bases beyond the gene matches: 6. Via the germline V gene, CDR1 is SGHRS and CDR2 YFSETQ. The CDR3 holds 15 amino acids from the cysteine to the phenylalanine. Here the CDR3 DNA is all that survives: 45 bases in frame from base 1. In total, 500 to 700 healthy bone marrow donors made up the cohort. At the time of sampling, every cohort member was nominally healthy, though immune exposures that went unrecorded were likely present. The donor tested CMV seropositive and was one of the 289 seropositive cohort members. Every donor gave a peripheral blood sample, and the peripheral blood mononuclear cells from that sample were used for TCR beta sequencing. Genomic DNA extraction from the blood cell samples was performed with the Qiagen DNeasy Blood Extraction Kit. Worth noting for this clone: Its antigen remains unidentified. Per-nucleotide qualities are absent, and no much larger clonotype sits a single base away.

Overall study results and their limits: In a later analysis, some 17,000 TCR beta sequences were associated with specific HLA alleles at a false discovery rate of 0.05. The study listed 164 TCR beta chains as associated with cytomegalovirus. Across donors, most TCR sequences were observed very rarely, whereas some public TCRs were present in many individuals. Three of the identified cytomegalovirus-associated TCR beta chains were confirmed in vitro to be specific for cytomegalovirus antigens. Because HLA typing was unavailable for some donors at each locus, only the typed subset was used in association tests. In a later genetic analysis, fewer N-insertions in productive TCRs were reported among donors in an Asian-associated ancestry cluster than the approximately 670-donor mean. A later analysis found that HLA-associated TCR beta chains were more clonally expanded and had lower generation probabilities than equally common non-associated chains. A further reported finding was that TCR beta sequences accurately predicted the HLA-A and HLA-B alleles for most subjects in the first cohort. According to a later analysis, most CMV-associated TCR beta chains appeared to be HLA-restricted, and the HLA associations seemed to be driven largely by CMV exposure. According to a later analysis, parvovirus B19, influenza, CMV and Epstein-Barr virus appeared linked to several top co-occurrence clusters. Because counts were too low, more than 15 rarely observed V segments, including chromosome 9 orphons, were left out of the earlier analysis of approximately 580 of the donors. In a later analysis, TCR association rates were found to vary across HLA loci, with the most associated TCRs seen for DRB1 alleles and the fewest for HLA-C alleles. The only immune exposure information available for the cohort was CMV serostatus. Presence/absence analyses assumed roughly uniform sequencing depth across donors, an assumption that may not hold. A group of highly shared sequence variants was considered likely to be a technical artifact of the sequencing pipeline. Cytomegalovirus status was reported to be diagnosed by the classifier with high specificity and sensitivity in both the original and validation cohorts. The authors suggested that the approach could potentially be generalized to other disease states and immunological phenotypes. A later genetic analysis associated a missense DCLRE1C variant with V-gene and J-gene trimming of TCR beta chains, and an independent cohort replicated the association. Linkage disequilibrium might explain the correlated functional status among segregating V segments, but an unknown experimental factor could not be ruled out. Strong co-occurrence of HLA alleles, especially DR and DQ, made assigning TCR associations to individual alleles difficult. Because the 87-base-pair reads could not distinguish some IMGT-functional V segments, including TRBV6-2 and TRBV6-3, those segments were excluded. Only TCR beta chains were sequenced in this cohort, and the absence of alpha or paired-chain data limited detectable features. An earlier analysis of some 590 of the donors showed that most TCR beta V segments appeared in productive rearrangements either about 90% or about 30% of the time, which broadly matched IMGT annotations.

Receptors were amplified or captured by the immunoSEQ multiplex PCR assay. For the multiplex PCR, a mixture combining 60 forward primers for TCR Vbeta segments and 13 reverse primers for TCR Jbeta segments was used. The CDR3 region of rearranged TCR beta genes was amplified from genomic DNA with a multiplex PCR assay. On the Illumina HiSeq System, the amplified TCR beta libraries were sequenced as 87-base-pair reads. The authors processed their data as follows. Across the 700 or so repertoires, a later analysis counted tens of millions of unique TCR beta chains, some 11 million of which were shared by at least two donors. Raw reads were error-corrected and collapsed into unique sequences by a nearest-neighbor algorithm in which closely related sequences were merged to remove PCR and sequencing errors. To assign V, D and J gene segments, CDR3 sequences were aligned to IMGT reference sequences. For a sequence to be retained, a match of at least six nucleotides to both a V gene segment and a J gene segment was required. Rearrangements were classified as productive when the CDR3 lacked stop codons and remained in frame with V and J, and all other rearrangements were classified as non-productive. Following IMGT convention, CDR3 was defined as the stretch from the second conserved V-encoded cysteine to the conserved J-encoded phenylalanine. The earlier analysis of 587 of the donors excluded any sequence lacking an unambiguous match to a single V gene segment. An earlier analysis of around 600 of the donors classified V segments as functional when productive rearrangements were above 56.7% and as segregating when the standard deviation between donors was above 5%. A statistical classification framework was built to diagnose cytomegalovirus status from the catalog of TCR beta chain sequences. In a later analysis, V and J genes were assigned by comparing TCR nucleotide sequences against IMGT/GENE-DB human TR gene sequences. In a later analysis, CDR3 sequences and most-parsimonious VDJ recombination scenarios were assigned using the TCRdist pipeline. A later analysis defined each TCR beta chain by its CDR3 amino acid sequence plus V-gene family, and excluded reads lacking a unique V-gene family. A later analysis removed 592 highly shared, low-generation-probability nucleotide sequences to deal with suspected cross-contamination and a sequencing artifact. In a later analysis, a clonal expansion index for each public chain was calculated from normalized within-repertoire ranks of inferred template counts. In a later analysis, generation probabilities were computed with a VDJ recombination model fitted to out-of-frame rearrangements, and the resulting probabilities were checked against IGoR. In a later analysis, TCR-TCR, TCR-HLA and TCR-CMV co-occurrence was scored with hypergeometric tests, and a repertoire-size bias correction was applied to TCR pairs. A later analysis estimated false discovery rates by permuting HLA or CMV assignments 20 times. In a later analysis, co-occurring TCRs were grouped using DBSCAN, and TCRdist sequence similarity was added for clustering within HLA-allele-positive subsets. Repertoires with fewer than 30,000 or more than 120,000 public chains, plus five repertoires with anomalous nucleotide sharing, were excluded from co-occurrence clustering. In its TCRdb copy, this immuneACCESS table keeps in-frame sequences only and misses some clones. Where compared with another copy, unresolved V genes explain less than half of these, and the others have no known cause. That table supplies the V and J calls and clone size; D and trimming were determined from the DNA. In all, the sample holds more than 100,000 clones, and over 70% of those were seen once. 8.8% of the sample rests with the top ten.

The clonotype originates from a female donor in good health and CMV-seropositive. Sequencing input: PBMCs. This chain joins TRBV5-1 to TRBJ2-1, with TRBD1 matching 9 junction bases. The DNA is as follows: TGCGCCAGCAGCACCGGGACAGGGAATTACAATGAGCAGTTCTTC. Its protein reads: CASSTGTGNYNEQFF.